The 2 T cell receptor beta chains reported below all come from one sample, sequenced in a study of cytomegalovirus exposure and HLA in healthy donors. The PCR contained 60 Vbeta and 13 Jbeta primers. Data came from immunoSEQ multiplex PCR; TCRdb stores just in-frame clones and leaves some out. The sample contains about 68,000 clones, more than 80% of which appear only once. The sequenced sample consisted of PBMCs. Every receptor here comes from a human donor in good health.

V is TRBV6-1 and J is TRBJ2-2, with a weak D call TRBD2 (6 bases). Looked up from germline, CDR1 is MNHNS and CDR2 is SASEGT. There are 15 residues in the CDR3. The V end lost 6 bases, the J end lost 0 bases, and 11 bases lay between the germline ends. The CDR3 sequence is CASRWEATNTGELFF. The CDR3 nucleotides are TGTGCCAGCAGGTGGGAGGCGACGAACACCGGGGAGCTGTTTTTT.

This clone has a handful of counts. This chain links TRBV30 with TRBJ1-1, with a tentative D call TRBD1 (5 bases). The CDR3 spans 13 residues. Trimming took 1 base from V and 1 from J, leaving 7 bases between them. The germline V gene encodes CDR1 GTSNPN and CDR2 SVGIG (reference sequence). CDR3 coding DNA: TGTGCCTGGAGTGAGACAGCGAACACTGAAGCTTTCTTT. Amino acid sequence: CAWSETANTEAFF.